This entry is about one T cell receptor (beta chain). Its antigen is undetermined. The CDR3 is made up of 18 amino acids. The germline CDR1 and CDR2 sequences are SGHTA and FQGNSA. Trimming cost V 1 base and J 6 bases; bases outside gene matches: 9. The sample belongs to a study of T cell repertoires in cytomegalovirus infection. Study overall: Use of recently identified HLA-C-restricted and well-studied HLA-B-restricted CMV epitopes was part of the study. General study points: Cumulated frequencies of public TCR beta families served to identify carriers of CMV plus the relevant HLA. The study found HLA-C-restricted CMV-specific TCR beta clonotypes dominating the ex vivo response.

TCRdb redid the calling of the reads with MiXCR, one entry per CDR3 protein. In the table there are 800,000 to 950,000 distinct CDR3 sequences, about 30% of which are singletons. The TCR comes from a human donor in good health (CMV status not recorded). Some clones in this sample may be carry-over from other donors' samples. Sequencing was performed on cultured CD8+ T cells from PBMCs, taken from culture after CMV antigen stimulation. This sequence joins TRBV7-2 and TRBJ2-1, with 13 nucleotides matching TRBD2. CDR3 sequence: CASSLDPPGLAGSNEQFF. The CDR3 DNA reads as TGTGCCAGCAGCTTAGATCCCCCGGGACTAGCGGGGTCCAATGAGCAGTTCTTC.